This T cell receptor beta chain was observed in a study of blood T cell repertoires in COVID-19. About the research overall: Samples representing acute and convalescent COVID-19 were sourced from the United States, Italy and Spain. Sample material is recorded as cDNA or gDNA derived from T cells, B-cell-depleted T cells, or PBMCs.

Original processing notes: Reference gene primer amplification yielded estimated nucleated cell counts. TCRdb's table, derived via immunoSEQ multiplex PCR, lists solely in-frame clones and lacks some. V, J and clone size are taken as reported in that table, and D and trimming were inferred from the DNA itself. The sample holds over 200,000 clones; about nine tenths are singletons and the top ten take about 2%. Sequencing used peripheral blood. This TCR derives from a young man who had recovered from COVID-19.

The CDR3 region is CASSQDRTGVDEKLFF. The CDR3 region has the DNA TGCGCCAGCAGCCAAGATAGGACAGGGGTCGACGAAAAACTGTTTTTT. This chain uses TRBV4-3 with TRBJ1-4; 9 bases are a match to TRBD1. The CDR3 contains 16 residues. V lost 0 bases to trimming and J lost 8 bases; unmatched junction nucleotides: 7. Germline CDR1 reads LGHNA; CDR2 reads YSLEER.